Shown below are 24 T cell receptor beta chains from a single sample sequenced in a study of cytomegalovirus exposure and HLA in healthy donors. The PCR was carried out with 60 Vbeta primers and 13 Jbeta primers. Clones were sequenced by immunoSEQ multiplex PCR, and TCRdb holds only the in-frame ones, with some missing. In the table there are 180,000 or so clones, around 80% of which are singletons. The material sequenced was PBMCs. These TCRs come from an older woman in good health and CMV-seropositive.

Written as DNA, the CDR3 is TGTGCCAGCAGTTACTTGGGGACAGGGAAGAGTGGTGGCTACACCTTC. Protein: CASSYLGTGKSGGYTF. The rearrangement uses TRBV6-5 and TRBJ1-2, with 9 positions matching TRBD1. Germline-derived CDR1 and CDR2 are MNHEY and SVGAGI. J lost 7 bases, V lost 1 base, and 10 bases had no gene match. This CDR3 has 16 residues.

The CDR3 loop is CASSLQGSGAWNEQFF. CDR3 coding DNA: TGTGCCAGCAGTTTACAGGGTAGCGGGGCTTGGAATGAGCAGTTCTTC. The chain combines TRBV27 with TRBJ2-1; 8 bases match TRBD2. Germline CDR1 MNHEY, CDR2 SMNVEV (reference sequence). J was trimmed by 7 bases and V by 2 bases; bases with no gene match: 10. The CDR3 length is 16 residues.

DNA of the CDR3: TGTGCCAGCAGTCAAGAGGTGACAGGGCCCGATGAGCAGTTCTTC. Translating gives CASSQEVTGPDEQFF. V is TRBV9 and J is TRBJ2-1, with TRBD1 matching over 7 bases. CDR3 length: 15 residues. In germline, CDR1 is SGDLS, CDR2 YYNGEE. V lost 5 bases and J lost 8; bases outside the gene matches: 13.

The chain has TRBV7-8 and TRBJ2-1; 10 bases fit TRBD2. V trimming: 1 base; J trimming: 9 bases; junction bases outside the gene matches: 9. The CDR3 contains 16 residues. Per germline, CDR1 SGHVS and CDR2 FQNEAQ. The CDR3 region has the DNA TGTGCCAGCAGCTTAGTGGGGGCAGCGGGAGGGGGTGAGCAGTTCTTC. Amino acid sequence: CASSLVGAAGGGEQFF.

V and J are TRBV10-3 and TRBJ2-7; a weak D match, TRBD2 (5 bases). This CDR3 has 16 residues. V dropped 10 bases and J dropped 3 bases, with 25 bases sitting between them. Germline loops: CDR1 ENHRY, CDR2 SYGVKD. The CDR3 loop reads CANPRDYPILDYEQYF. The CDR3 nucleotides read TGTGCCAATCCTCGGGATTACCCAATCCTCGACTACGAGCAGTACTTC.

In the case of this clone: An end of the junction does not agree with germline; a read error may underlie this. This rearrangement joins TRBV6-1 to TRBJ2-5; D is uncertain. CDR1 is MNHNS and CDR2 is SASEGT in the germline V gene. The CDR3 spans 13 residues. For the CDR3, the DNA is TGTGCCAGCAGTGGGAGTTTCCAAGAGGCCCAGTACTTC. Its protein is CASSGSFQEAQYF.

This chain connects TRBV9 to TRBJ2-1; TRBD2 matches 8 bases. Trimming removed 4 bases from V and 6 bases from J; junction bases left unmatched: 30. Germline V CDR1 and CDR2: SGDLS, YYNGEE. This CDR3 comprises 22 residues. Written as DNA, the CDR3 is TGTGCCAGCAGCCCAGGCGGGGTGGGTTCGCGGGGGGCCAACCGCCTTAGCAATGAGCAGTTCTTC. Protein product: CASSPGGVGSRGANRLSNEQFF.

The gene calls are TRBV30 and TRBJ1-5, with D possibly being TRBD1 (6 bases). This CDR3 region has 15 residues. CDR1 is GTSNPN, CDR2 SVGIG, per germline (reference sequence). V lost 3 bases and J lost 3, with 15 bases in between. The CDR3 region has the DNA TGTGCCTGGAGGCCGGGACACTCAATCAATCAGCCCCAGCATTTT. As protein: CAWRPGHSINQPQHF.

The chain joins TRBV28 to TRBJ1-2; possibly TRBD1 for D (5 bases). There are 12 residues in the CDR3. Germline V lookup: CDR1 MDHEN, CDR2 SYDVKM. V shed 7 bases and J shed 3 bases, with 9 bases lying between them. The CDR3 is CASMDTYYGYTF. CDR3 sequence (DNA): TGTGCCAGCATGGACACCTACTATGGCTACACCTTC.

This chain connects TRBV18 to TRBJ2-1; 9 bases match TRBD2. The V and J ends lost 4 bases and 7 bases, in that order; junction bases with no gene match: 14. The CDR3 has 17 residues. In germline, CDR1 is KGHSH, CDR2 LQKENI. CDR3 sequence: CASSLGDLAGGRNEQFF. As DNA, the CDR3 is TGTGCCAGCTCACTGGGAGATCTGGCGGGGGGGCGGAATGAGCAGTTCTTC. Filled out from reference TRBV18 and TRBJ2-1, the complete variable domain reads NAGVMQNPRHLVRRRGQEARLRCSPMKGHSHVYWYRQLPEEGLKFMVYLQKENIIDESGMPKERFSAEFPKEGPSILRIQQVVRGDSAAYFCASSLGDLAGGRNEQFFGPGTRLTVL.

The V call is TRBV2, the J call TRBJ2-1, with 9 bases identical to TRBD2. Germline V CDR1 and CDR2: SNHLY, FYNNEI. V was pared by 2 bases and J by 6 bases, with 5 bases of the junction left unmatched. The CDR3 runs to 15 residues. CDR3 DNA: TGTGCCAGCAGTGAAATAGGTAGCGGGGGCAATGAGCAGTTCTTC. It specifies CASSEIGSGGNEQFF.

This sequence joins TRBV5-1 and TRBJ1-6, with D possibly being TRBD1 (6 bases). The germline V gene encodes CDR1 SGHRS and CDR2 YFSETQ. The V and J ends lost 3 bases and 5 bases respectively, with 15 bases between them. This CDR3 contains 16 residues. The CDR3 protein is CASSSSDTGHNSPLHF. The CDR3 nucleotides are TGCGCCAGCAGCTCGAGCGATACAGGGCATAATTCACCCCTCCACTTT.

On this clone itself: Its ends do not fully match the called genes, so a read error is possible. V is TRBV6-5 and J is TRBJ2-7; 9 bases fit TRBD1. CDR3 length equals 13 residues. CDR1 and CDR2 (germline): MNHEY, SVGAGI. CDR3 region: CASSPSRDRAGDF. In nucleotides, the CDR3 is TGTGCCAGCAGCCCCTCCCGGGACAGGGCCGGGGACTTC.

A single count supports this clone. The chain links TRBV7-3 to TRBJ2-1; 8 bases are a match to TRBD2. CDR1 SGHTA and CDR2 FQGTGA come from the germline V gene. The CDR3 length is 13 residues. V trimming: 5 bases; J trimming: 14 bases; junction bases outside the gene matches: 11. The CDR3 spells CASSPTSGGGEFF. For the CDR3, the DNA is TGTGCCAGCAGCCCAACTAGCGGAGGGGGAGAGTTCTTC.

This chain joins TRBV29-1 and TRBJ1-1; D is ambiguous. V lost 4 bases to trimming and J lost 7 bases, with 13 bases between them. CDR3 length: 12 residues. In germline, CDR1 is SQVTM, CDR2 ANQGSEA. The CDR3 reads CSVVQAVGEAFF. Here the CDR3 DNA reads TGCAGCGTTGTTCAGGCAGTGGGTGAAGCTTTCTTT. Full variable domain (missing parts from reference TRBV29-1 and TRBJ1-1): SAVISQKPSRDICQRGTSLTIQCQVDSQVTMMFWYRQQPGQSLTLIATANQGSEATYESGFVIDKFPISRPNLTFSTLTVSNMSPEDSSIYLCSVVQAVGEAFFGQGTRLTVV.

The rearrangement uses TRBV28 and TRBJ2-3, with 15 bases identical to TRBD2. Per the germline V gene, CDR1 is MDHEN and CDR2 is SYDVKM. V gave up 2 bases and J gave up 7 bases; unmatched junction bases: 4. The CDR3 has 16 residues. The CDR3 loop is CASSLAGLAGGNTQYF. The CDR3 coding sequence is TGTGCCAGCAGTTTAGCGGGACTAGCGGGGGGAAATACGCAGTATTTT.

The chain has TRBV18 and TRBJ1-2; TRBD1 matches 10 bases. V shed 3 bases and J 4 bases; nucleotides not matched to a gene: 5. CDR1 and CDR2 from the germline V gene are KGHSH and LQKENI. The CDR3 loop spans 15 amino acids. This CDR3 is CASSPGQGLVYGYTF. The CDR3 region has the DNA TGTGCCAGCTCACCGGGACAGGGGTTAGTCTATGGCTACACCTTC.

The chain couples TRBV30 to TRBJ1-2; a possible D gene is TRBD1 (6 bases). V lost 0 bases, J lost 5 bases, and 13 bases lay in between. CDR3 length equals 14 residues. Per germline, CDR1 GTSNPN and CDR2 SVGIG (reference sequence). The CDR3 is CAWSVTGTFYGYTF. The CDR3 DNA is TGTGCCTGGAGTGTAACAGGGACCTTTTATGGCTACACCTTC.

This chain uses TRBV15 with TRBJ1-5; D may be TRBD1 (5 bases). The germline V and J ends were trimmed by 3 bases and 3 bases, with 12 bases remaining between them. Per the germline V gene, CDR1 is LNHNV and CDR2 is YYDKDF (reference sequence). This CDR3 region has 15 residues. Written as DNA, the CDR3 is TGTGCCACCAGCAGCCCGGGGGGGTCCAATCAGCCCCAGCATTTT. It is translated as CATSSPGGSNQPQHF.

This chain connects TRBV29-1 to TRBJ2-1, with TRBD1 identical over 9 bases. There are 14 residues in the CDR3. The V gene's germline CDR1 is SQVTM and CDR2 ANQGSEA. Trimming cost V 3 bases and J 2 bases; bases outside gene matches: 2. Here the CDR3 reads CSVEDRGPYNEQFF. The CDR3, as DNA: TGCAGCGTTGAGGACAGGGGCCCCTACAATGAGCAGTTCTTC.

The CDR3 DNA sequence: TGTGCCAGCAGTTACCGGACAGTGAACACTGAAGCTTTCTTT. Its protein product is CASSYRTVNTEAFF. The chain has TRBV6-5 and TRBJ1-1; a weak D match, TRBD1 (6 bases). Trimming removed 2 bases at V and 0 bases at J, with 7 bases between. Germline values: CDR1 MNHEY, CDR2 SVGAGI. This CDR3 comprises 14 residues.

CDR3 residues: CATTGTATQETQYF. The CDR3 DNA reads as TGTGCCACCACCGGGACAGCCACCCAAGAGACCCAGTACTTC. The V gene is TRBV28, the J gene TRBJ2-5; 7 nucleotides align to TRBD1. The CDR3 totals 14 residues. Trimming at V came to 10 bases and at J to 1 base, leaving 9 bases not matched to a gene. In germline, CDR1 is MDHEN, CDR2 SYDVKM.

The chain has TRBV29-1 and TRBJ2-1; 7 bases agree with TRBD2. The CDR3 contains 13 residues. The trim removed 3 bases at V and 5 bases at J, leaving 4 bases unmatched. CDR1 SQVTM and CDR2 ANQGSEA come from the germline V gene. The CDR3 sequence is CSVDRTRDNEQFF. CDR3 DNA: TGCAGCGTTGATAGGACTAGAGACAATGAGCAGTTCTTC.

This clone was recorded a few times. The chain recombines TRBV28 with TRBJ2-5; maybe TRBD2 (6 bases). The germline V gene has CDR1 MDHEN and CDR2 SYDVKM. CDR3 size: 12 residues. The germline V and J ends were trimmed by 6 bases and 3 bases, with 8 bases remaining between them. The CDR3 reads CASRGGKETQYF. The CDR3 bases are TGTGCCAGCAGGGGGGGAAAAGAGACCCAGTACTTC.